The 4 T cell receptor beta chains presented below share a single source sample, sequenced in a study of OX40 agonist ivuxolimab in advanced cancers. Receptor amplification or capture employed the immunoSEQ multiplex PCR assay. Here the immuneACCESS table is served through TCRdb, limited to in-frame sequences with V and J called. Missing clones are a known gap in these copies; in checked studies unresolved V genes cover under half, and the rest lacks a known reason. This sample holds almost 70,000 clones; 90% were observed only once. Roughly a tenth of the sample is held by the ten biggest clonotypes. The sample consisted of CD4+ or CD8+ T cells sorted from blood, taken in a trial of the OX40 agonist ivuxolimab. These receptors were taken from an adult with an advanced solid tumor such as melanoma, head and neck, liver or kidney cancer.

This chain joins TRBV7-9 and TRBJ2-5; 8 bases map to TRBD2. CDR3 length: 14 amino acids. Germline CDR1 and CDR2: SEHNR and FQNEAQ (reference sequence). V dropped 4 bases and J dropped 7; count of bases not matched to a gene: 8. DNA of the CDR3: TGTGCCAGCAGCTCAGGGACGGCGGGAGGGACCCAGTACTTC. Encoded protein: CASSSGTAGGTQYF.

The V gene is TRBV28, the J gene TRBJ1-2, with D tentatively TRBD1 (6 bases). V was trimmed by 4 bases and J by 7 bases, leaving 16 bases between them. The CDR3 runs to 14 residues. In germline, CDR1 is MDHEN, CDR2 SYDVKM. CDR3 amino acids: CASSYLAGGTGYTF. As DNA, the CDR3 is TGTGCCAGCAGTTACTTAGCGGGGGGCACTGGCTACACCTTC.

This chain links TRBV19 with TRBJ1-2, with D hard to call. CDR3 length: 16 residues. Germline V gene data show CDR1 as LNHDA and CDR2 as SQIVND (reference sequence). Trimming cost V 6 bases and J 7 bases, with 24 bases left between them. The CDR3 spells CASRSLSTALLSGYTF. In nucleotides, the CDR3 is TGTGCCAGTAGATCTCTTTCCACCGCCCTTTTGTCTGGCTACACCTTC. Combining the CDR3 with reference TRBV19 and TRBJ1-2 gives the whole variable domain DGGITQSPKYLFRKEGQNVTLSCEQNLNHDAMYWYRQDPGQGLRLIYYSQIVNDFQKGDIAEGYSVSREKKESFPLTVTSAQKNPTAFYLCASRSLSTALLSGYTFGSGTRLTVV.

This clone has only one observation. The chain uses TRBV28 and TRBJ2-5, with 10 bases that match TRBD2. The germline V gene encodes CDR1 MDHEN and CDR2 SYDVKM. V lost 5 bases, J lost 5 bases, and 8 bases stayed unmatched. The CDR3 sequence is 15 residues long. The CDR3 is CASSPQLAGVETQYF. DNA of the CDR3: TGTGCCAGCAGTCCCCAGCTAGCGGGAGTTGAGACCCAGTACTTC.